The 7 T cell receptor beta chains below were found in one sample sequenced in a study of T cells in Graves' hyperthyroidism and ophthalmopathy. The source material, RNA transcripts, was used to amplify TCR beta CDR3 regions. HTBI primers were the set used in a first-round RT-PCR of the TCR CDR3. TCRdb passed the multiplex PCR reads through MiXCR, listing each CDR3 protein once. The repertoire holds hundreds of thousands of distinct CDR3 sequences, with 40% to 55% as singletons. The sample consisted of peripheral blood or thyroid tissue (not recorded which). The origin of the receptors is an adult man with Graves' disease, either hyperthyroidism or ophthalmopathy (not recorded which).

This clonotype appeared a few times. The chain employs TRBV10-3 and TRBJ1-2; D is uncertain. The CDR3 consists of 15 residues. Germline CDR1 is ENHRY and CDR2 is SYGVKD. Trimming removed 0 bases at V and 4 bases at J, with 12 bases between. CDR3 DNA: TGTGCCATCAGTGAGTCACCCTTTCTAGCCTATGGCTACACCTTC. This gives the protein CAISESPFLAYGYTF.

The chain recombines TRBV25-1 with TRBJ1-5; TRBD1 matches at 7 bases. Trimming cost V 9 bases and J 3 bases; bases outside gene matches: 8. From germline, CDR1 is MGHDK and CDR2 SYGVNS. This CDR3 has 14 amino acids. The CDR3 here is CASVRDSHNQPQHF. For the CDR3, the DNA is TGTGCCAGTGTCCGGGACAGCCACAATCAGCCCCAGCATTTT. The full variable domain, in which reference TRBV25-1 and TRBJ1-5 provide the parts outside the CDR3, is EADIYQTPRYLVIGTGKKITLECSQTMGHDKMYWYQQDPGMELHLIHYSYGVNSTEKGDLSSESTVSRIRTEHFPLTLESARPSHTSQYLCASVRDSHNQPQHFGDGTRLSIL.

This clonotype was seen a handful of times. The chain uses TRBV6-5 and TRBJ2-2, with 8 bases that match TRBD1. Per germline, CDR1 MNHEY and CDR2 SVGAGI. The CDR3 runs to 16 residues. V gave up 6 bases and J gave up 4 bases; unmatched junction bases: 10. The CDR3 region has the DNA TGTGCCAGCAGAACCCGACAGGGGCGGGTCACCGGGGAGCTGTTTTTT. As protein: CASRTRQGRVTGELFF.

The chain has TRBV29-1 and TRBJ2-7; 9 bases are a match to TRBD1. CDR3 length: 15 amino acids. V was clipped by 5 bases and J by 3 bases; unmatched bases: 11. The V gene's germline CDR1 is SQVTM and CDR2 ANQGSEA. The CDR3 nucleotides are TGCAGCGTTCACAGGGGGCCCAGAAATATCTACGAGCAGTACTTC. Its protein product is CSVHRGPRNIYEQYF.

The V call is TRBV7-2, the J call TRBJ2-7; TRBD1 matches 9 bases. J lost 2 bases, V lost 5 bases, and 7 bases had no gene match. Per germline, CDR1 SGHTA and CDR2 FQGNSA. This CDR3 is built from 15 residues. CDR3: CASSRSTGGPYEQYF. The CDR3 DNA sequence: TGTGCCAGCAGCCGTTCAACAGGGGGCCCCTACGAGCAGTACTTC.

This clonotype has a count of ten or more. The V and J genes are TRBV24-1 and TRBJ1-1; D ambiguous. Germline-derived CDR1 and CDR2 are KGHDR and SFDVKD. Trimming removed 2 bases from V and 4 bases from J, with 4 bases in between. The CDR3 is 12 amino acids. CDR3 sequence: CATSDWGTEAFF. CDR3 in DNA: TGTGCCACCAGTGATTGGGGCACTGAAGCTTTCTTT.

In its sample, this clonotype was seen a few times. The chain recombines TRBV3-1 with TRBJ2-7; D is unclear. Deletions cut 0 bases from V and 0 bases from J, with 9 bases between. The CDR3 is made up of 15 amino acids. CDR1 is LGHDT and CDR2 is YNNKEL in the germline V gene (reference sequence). As DNA, the CDR3 is TGTGCCAGCAGCCAAGATCCCCTCCGCTCCTACGAGCAGTACTTC. The encoded protein is CASSQDPLRSYEQYF.